The TCR beta chain described here comes from a study of T cell responses to AZD1222 COVID-19 vaccine. Study in general: Second-dose schedules of about 4 or about 12 weeks were combined. Study findings and constraints: Dominant at 160-218 and 743-854, vaccine-associated CD4 TCRs also spanned spike.

Sequencing was performed with immunoSEQ multiplex PCR; in TCRdb, only in-frame clones are kept and a portion is missing. The repertoire holds about 110,000 clones, around 90% seen once, with about 3% in the top ten. Concerning this clone: As yet, its antigen is unknown.

The CDR3 runs to 13 residues. Trimming shortened V by 4 bases and J by 8 bases, and 13 bases separated the two germline ends. The TCR was taken from an adult in good health. The specimen was peripheral blood, collected on day 0 of AZD1222 vaccination. The chain has TRBV5-3 and TRBJ2-1; D may be TRBD1 (6 bases). TRBV5-3 is an ORF for which the function is uncertain. CDR3 loop: CARSPGTSDEQFF. CDR3 coding DNA: TGTGCCAGAAGCCCCGGGACATCGGATGAGCAGTTCTTC.